This T cell receptor (beta chain) was captured by sequencing in a study of T cell repertoires in cytomegalovirus infection. Study-wide background: CMV infection plus the matching HLA type was flagged by public TCR beta signatures.

V lost 5 bases and J lost 2; bases outside the gene matches: 7. The germline CDR1 and CDR2 sequences are SGHTA and FQGNSA. The CDR3 consists of 15 residues. Study outcomes and limitations: In two of eight donors, the top clonotype was HLA-C-restricted CMV-specific.

This clonotype was seen more than once but under ten times. Its antigen remains unknown. One entry per CDR3 protein, called by TCRdb with MiXCR from the reads. The sample has about 480,000 distinct CDR3 sequences; about 33% are singletons. V is TRBV7-2 and J is TRBJ2-7, with 9 bases matching TRBD2. The source is a human donor in good health (CMV status not recorded). Some clones in this sample may be carry-over from other donors' samples. The specimen comprised cultured PBMCs, sampled from culture after CMV antigen stimulation. CDR3 amino acids: CASSLTSGTTYEQYF. In DNA, the CDR3 is TGTGCCAGCAGCCTGACTAGCGGAACAACCTACGAGCAGTACTTC.